This TCR beta chain is from a study of beta chain features in type 1 diabetes. Study summary: The number of sorted cells examined across all samples was under 140,000,000.

The sequenced template was cDNA made from the entire isolated RNA. The table came from immunoSEQ multiplex PCR; TCRdb's copy has only in-frame clones and leaves some out. Counted here are about 340,000 clones, approximately 8% occurring once; the ten biggest clones make up approximately 0.44%. The CDR3 sequence is 13 residues long. Germline CDR1 and CDR2: LNHNV and YYDKDF (reference sequence). The V segment lost 5 bases and the J segment 6 bases; nucleotides outside the gene matches: 6. The receptor's source is a woman aged 18-30 years in good health. The V and J genes are TRBV15 and TRBJ2-7, with 8 nucleotides matching TRBD2. Sequenced input: central memory CD4+ T cells from blood. The chain's CDR3 is CATSAQRELEQYF. CDR3 bases: TGTGCCACCAGCGCCCAGCGGGAGCTCGAGCAGTACTTC. The full variable domain, in which reference TRBV15 and TRBJ2-7 provide the parts outside the CDR3, is DAMVIQNPRYQVTQFGKPVTLSCSQTLNHNVMYWYQQKSSQAPKLLFHYYDKDFNNEADTPDNFQSRRPNTSFCFLDIRSPGLGDTAMYLCATSAQRELEQYFGPGTRLTVT.